This T cell receptor beta chain was found in a study of CD8+ T cells in alopecia areata (dated by TCRdb to 2016 to 2018). General notes on the study: Treated patients were enrolled in an open-label pilot trial of oral tofacitinib, 5 to 10 mg twice daily, for moderate-to-severe alopecia areata. Clonality in the scalp was compared among normal scalp (n=4), patchy alopecia areata scalp (n=8), and alopecia totalis/universalis scalp (n=8). Amplification of TCRbeta CDR3 regions was done by immunoSEQ multiplex PCR using 35 Vbeta forward primers and 13 Jbeta reverse primers. Tofacitinib was administered for 6 to 18 months, and 6 months of follow-up off drug were then conducted to assess delayed response and recurrence. In both human patients and the C3H/HeJ mouse model, the study applied high-throughput TCRbeta sequencing to look at T cell clonal expansion in alopecia areata. In treated patients, disease severity was measured using the SALT score, which gives the percentage of scalp surface area affected. Patients on tofacitinib were biopsied at baseline and after 4 and 24 weeks of treatment, and several of the patients also had a later scalp biopsy. RNA was extracted with the PAXgene miRNA kit for fixed scalp, the miRNeasy kit for PBMCs, and the RNeasy kit for mouse skin. In humans, TCRbeta sequencing was performed on scalp tissue and on sorted CD4+ and CD8+ peripheral blood T cells from healthy controls and from patients with patchy or totalis/universalis alopecia areata.

The method was the immunoSEQ multiplex PCR assay. To provide template for TCR sequencing, every sample had RNA extracted and reverse transcribed into cDNA. SuperScript III was used for first-strand cDNA synthesis, primed with a 2:1 mix of oligo-dT and random hexamers. Amplification bias was assessed with a synthetic immune receptor repertoire, and residual bias was removed computationally. Processing in the source paper ran as follows. After raw reads were preprocessed to remove errors, the CDR3 was defined following IMGT conventions as running from the conserved cysteine to phenylalanine. Clonality was computed as 1 minus the Shannon entropy, with the entropy normalized by log2 of the number of productive unique TCRs. Scalp TCRbeta sequences were cross-referenced with sorted blood CD4 and CD8 repertoires so that the CD4 or CD8 identity of scalp clones could be inferred. TCRdb obtained this table from immuneACCESS and retained in-frame rearrangements with V and J assigned. These tables miss some clones; where compared with another copy, unresolved V genes account for less than half of the shortfall, and the remainder is unexplained. V, J and clone size are those of that table, while D and trimming were read from the DNA. The sample table shows 95,000 to 150,000 clones, and 53% are seen once. The ten largest clones add up to approximately 0.46% of the sample.

Sample time point, as interpreted from the label and publication: about 4 weeks on oral tofacitinib. What this sample's treatment or condition label stands for: oral pan-JAK inhibitor, 5-10 mg twice daily. Peripheral blood and lesional scalp punch biopsies were obtained from patients with alopecia areata. PBMCs were separated by density centrifugation and stained for CD3, CD4 and CD8, after which CD4+ and CD8+ T cells were sorted on a FACSAria. About this clone itself: What antigen it recognizes has not been identified. Base qualities are not provided; no much larger clone lies one nucleotide away.

Deletion took 2 bases off V and 7 bases off J, with a span of 8 bases between the germline ends. Via the germline V gene (reference sequence), CDR1 is SEHNR and CDR2 FQNEAQ. Inclusive of the bounding cysteine and phenylalanine, the CDR3 is 12 residues long. Just the 36-base CDR3 DNA is kept, in frame starting at base 1. Study-wide conclusions, independent of this receptor: Higher clonality and more expanded CD8+ clones were observed in lesional scalp than in normal scalp, particularly in alopecia totalis/universalis, a finding suggestive of antigenic drive. During tofacitinib treatment, many expanded lesional clones remained in scalp and blood, and this persistence may partly explain relapse after treatment is stopped. TCR sequences shared between patients were less clear than in mice, possibly partly because of HLA diversity in the patient population. Scalp TCR repertoire analysis is complicated because resident alphabeta T cells in normal human skin are also sequenced, whereas mouse skin is dominated by gammadelta T cells. With tofacitinib, both scalp clonality and the number of expanded CD8+ clones among the top 100 scalp clones went down significantly. Because the treated cohort was small and had just a single nonresponder, larger studies are needed to establish links between baseline CD8+ expansion and response.

The V gene is TRBV7-9 and the J gene is TRBJ1-2, with TRBD1 as a weak D call on 5 bases. The sample consisted of CD4+ T cells sorted from blood, taken at week 4, from a patient treated with tofacitinib. This sequence originates from a human donor with alopecia areata. The DNA sequence is as follows: TGTGCCAGCAGCTTACGGGGGAGTGGCTACACCTTC. Its protein reads: CASSLRGSGYTF.